The rows below give T cell receptor beta chains drawn from one sample of a study of spatial heterogeneity in lung cancer. MiXCR was run by TCRdb on the 5' RACE reads, yielding one entry per CDR3 protein. Of roughly 10,000 distinct CDR3 sequences listed, 24% are singletons. Source: PBMCs, taken at surgery. These receptors all stem from a female donor with early-stage non-small cell lung cancer. Each CDR3 is given with its conserved first and last residue. Each record gives: J gene, clone size, D gene, V gene, CDR3 protein, CDR3 DNA. D genes are given only for firm matches. Only some rows state a clone size, as once, few, many or a class for expanded clones.

>TRBJ2-7|many|-|TRBV28
CASLGFSSYEQYF
TGTGCCAGCCTGGGCTTTTCATCCTACGAGCAGTACTTC
>TRBJ1-1|-|-|TRBV5-1
CASSFPSGEGTEAFF
TGCGCCAGCAGCTTCCCATCGGGGGAGGGCACTGAAGCTTTCTTT
>TRBJ1-5|-|TRBD1|TRBV27
CASSLAGTVGQPQHF
TGTGCCAGCAGTTTAGCCGGGACAGTAGGTCAGCCCCAGCATTTT
>TRBJ2-1|-|-|TRBV10-3
CAIRGIAGSGNEQFF
TGTGCCATCAGGGGGATAGCAGGGAGTGGGAATGAGCAGTTCTTC
>TRBJ2-2|many|-|TRBV2
CASSGMETGELFF
TGTGCCAGCAGCGGAATGGAGACCGGGGAGCTGTTTTTT
>TRBJ2-7|many|-|TRBV11-2
CASSPLHLLGEDYEQYF
TGTGCCAGCAGCCCCCTCCACCTCCTAGGCGAGGACTACGAGCAGTACTTC
>TRBJ1-4|-|-|TRBV7-2
CASSLDGTLLFF
TGTGCCAGCAGCTTAGATGGAACGTTACTGTTTTTT
>TRBJ2-3|few|TRBD2|TRBV7-2
CASSPGLAADTQYF
TGTGCCAGCAGCCCCGGACTAGCGGCAGATACGCAGTATTTT
>TRBJ1-6|once|TRBD1|TRBV6-1
CASTAPGQRNSPLHF
TGTGCCAGTACAGCCCCGGGACAGCGAAATTCACCCCTCCACTTT
>TRBJ2-7|-|-|TRBV20-1
CSADGSYEQYF
TGCAGTGCTGACGGCTCCTACGAGCAGTACTTC
>TRBJ2-7|many|TRBD1|TRBV25-1
CASSETPRDRGWEQYF
TGTGCCAGCAGTGAAACCCCCCGGGACAGGGGCTGGGAGCAGTACTTC
>TRBJ1-5|medium-sized|-|TRBV12-3/TRBV12-4
CASSRVYSNQPQHF
TGTGCCAGCAGCAGGGTGTATAGCAATCAGCCCCAGCATTTT
>TRBJ1-2|few|-|TRBV20-1
CSARDLAWDINYGYTF
TGCAGTGCTAGAGATTTAGCATGGGACATAAACTATGGCTACACCTTC
>TRBJ1-5|medium-sized|-|TRBV7-2
CASSLVSGNNQPQHF
TGTGCCAGCAGCTTAGTATCAGGGAATAATCAGCCCCAGCATTTT
>TRBJ2-5|many|-|TRBV5-1
CASSGDTQGQETQYF
TGCGCCAGCAGCGGCGACACTCAGGGGCAAGAGACCCAGTACTTC
>TRBJ2-2|-|-|TRBV14
CASSTRTGPGELFF
TGTGCCAGCAGTACGAGGACCGGCCCCGGGGAGCTGTTTTTT
>TRBJ2-4|many|TRBD2|TRBV4-2
CASSQGAGDIQYF
TGTGCCAGCAGCCAAGGGGCGGGGGACATTCAGTACTTC
>TRBJ2-3|many|-|TRBV19
CASSMDTTFTDTQYF
TGTGCCAGTAGCATGGACACGACATTCACAGATACGCAGTATTTT
>TRBJ2-5|few|-|TRBV5-1
CASVRSNPLGETQYF
TGCGCCAGCGTGCGATCGAACCCCTTGGGAGAGACCCAGTACTTC
>TRBJ2-3|few|-|TRBV27
CASSSTGPRAQYF
TGTGCCAGCAGTTCCACGGGCCCTAGGGCGCAGTATTTT
>TRBJ2-1|many|-|TRBV21-1
CASSKLSGSKFF
TGTGCCAGCAGTAAGCTTAGCGGGAGCAAGTTCTTC
>TRBJ2-7|-|-|TRBV7-8
CASSPRRSSSSYVQYF
TGTGCCAGCAGCCCCAGACGGAGCTCTAGCTCCTACGTGCAGTACTTC
>TRBJ2-1|many|TRBD2|TRBV5-5
CASSLRLAGGPQYNEQFF
TGTGCCAGCAGCCTGAGACTAGCGGGAGGACCACAATACAATGAGCAGTTCTTC
>TRBJ2-7|few|-|TRBV18
CASSAPGHYVQYF
TGTGCCAGCTCCGCTCCCGGGCACTACGTGCAGTACTTC
>TRBJ1-1|-|TRBD1|TRBV20-1
CSARDLDRGDTEAFF
TGCAGTGCTAGAGATCTCGACAGGGGGGACACTGAAGCTTTCTTT
>TRBJ1-5|many|-|TRBV12-3/TRBV12-4
CASSTRRGDQPQHF
TGTGCCAGCAGTACTAGGAGGGGTGATCAGCCCCAGCATTTT
>TRBJ1-2|-|-|TRBV4-1
CASSQVAANYGYTF
TGCGCCAGCAGCCAAGTCGCAGCTAACTATGGCTACACCTTC
>TRBJ1-1|medium-sized|-|TRBV30
CAWSRSPGTEAFF
TGTGCCTGGAGTAGGAGTCCGGGGACTGAAGCTTTCTTT
>TRBJ2-3|few|TRBD2|TRBV19
CASTQTSGSGDTQYF
TGTGCCAGTACCCAGACTAGCGGGAGCGGAGATACGCAGTATTTT
>TRBJ2-1|few|TRBD2|TRBV7-2
CASSFLAGGPGEQFF
TGTGCCAGCAGCTTTTTAGCGGGAGGGCCTGGTGAGCAGTTCTTC
>TRBJ2-7|few|-|TRBV27
CASSYSGREDSSRYEQYF
TGTGCCAGCAGTTATTCGGGTCGGGAAGACAGCTCCCGCTACGAGCAGTACTTC
>TRBJ2-5|many|-|TRBV12-3/TRBV12-4
CASSPGDIVTQYF
TGTGCCAGCAGCCCCGGGGATATTGTTACCCAGTACTTC
>TRBJ2-7|-|TRBD2|TRBV20-1
CSASRTSGRSTEQYF
TGCAGTGCTAGTAGGACTAGCGGGAGGAGTACCGAGCAGTACTTC
>TRBJ2-5|medium-sized|TRBD2|TRBV20-1
CSARDLREAETQYF
TGCAGTGCTAGAGATCTGCGGGAGGCTGAGACCCAGTACTTC
>TRBJ2-4|-|TRBD1|TRBV29-1
CSVGGDREPNIQYF
TGCAGCGTTGGGGGGGACAGGGAACCAAACATTCAGTACTTC
>TRBJ2-1|-|-|TRBV9
CASSASGELETNEQFF
TGTGCCAGCAGCGCGTCTGGAGAGCTCGAAACCAATGAGCAGTTCTTC
>TRBJ2-2|-|TRBD1|TRBV14
CASSLRQGIETGELFF
TGTGCCAGCAGCCTCCGACAGGGAATTGAAACCGGGGAGCTGTTTTTT
>TRBJ2-3|many|-|TRBV7-2
CASTGRREADTQYF
TGTGCCAGCACTGGGCGGAGGGAAGCAGATACGCAGTATTTT
>TRBJ1-6|-|-|TRBV9
CASSLPAGRTGSPLHF
TGTGCCAGCAGCCTTCCGGCCGGCCGGACCGGTTCACCCCTCCACTTT
>TRBJ1-2|few|-|TRBV19
CASRRLNYGYTF
TGTGCCAGTAGGAGGCTTAACTATGGCTACACCTTC
>TRBJ2-3|few|TRBD2|TRBV12-3/TRBV12-4
CASSPGRSPGTDTQYF
TGTGCCAGCAGTCCCGGGAGGTCCCCGGGCACAGATACGCAGTATTTT
>TRBJ2-1|-|TRBD2|TRBV5-1
CASSLTSGSIDEQFF
TGCGCCAGCAGCCTAACTAGCGGGAGTATCGATGAGCAGTTCTTC
>TRBJ2-1|few|-|TRBV5-1
CASGSWTRNGEQFF
TGCGCCAGCGGGTCCTGGACAAGAAACGGTGAGCAGTTCTTC
>TRBJ1-1|-|-|TRBV28
CASSLLGYSEAFF
TGTGCCAGCAGTTTATTGGGGTATTCTGAAGCTTTCTTT
>TRBJ1-1|-|-|TRBV18
CASSPRTEQNTEAFF
TGTGCCAGCTCACCACGGACAGAGCAGAACACTGAAGCTTTCTTT
>TRBJ2-7|medium-sized|-|TRBV28
CASTGTAYEQYF
TGTGCCAGCACAGGGACGGCCTACGAGCAGTACTTC
>TRBJ2-5|few|-|TRBV27
CASSPIYQETQYF
TGTGCCAGCAGTCCGATATACCAAGAGACCCAGTACTTC
>TRBJ2-1|many|TRBD2|TRBV7-2
CASSLIELAGAGEQFF
TGTGCCAGCAGCTTGATCGAGCTAGCGGGAGCCGGTGAGCAGTTCTTC
>TRBJ2-7|few|-|TRBV6-1
CASSEVITTYEQYF
TGTGCCAGCAGTGAAGTCATTACAACCTACGAGCAGTACTTC
>TRBJ1-1|-|-|TRBV5-1
CASSLNSGATEAFF
TGCGCCAGCAGCTTGAATTCAGGGGCTACTGAAGCTTTCTTT
>TRBJ2-1|many|TRBD2|TRBV5-8
CASSLGLAGDNEQFF
TGTGCCAGCAGCTTGGGACTAGCGGGAGATAATGAGCAGTTCTTC
>TRBJ1-1|-|-|TRBV12-3/TRBV12-4
CASSFSEGDTEAFF
TGTGCCAGCAGTTTTAGTGAAGGAGACACTGAAGCTTTCTTT
>TRBJ2-1|-|-|TRBV5-4
CASSLDSGDYNEQFF
TGTGCCAGCAGCTTGGATAGCGGAGACTACAATGAGCAGTTCTTC
>TRBJ2-7|few|TRBD1|TRBV11-1
CASSSSTGVYEQYF
TGTGCCAGCAGCTCATCGACAGGGGTGTACGAGCAGTACTTC
>TRBJ1-5|medium-sized|-|TRBV7-9
CASTAGNEGNQPQHF
TGTGCCTCTACGGCAGGGAACGAGGGCAATCAGCCCCAGCATTTT
>TRBJ2-1|-|TRBD2|TRBV5-4
CASSFTSGSAYNEQFF
TGTGCCAGCAGCTTTACTAGCGGGAGCGCCTACAATGAGCAGTTCTTC
>TRBJ2-7|-|-|TRBV6-6
CASSETRGGEQYF
TGTGCCAGCAGTGAGACTAGGGGGGGAGAGCAGTACTTC